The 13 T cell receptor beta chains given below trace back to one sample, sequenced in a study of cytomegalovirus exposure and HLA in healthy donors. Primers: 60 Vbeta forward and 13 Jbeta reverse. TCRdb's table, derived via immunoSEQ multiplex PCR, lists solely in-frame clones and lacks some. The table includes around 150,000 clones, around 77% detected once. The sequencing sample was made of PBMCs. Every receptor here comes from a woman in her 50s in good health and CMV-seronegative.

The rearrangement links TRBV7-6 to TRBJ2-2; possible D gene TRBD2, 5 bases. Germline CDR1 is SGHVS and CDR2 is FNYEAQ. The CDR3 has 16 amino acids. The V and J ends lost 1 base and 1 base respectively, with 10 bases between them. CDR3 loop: CASSLGSGLNTGELFF. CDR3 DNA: TGTGCCAGCAGCTTAGGGTCAGGACTGAACACCGGGGAGCTGTTTTTT.

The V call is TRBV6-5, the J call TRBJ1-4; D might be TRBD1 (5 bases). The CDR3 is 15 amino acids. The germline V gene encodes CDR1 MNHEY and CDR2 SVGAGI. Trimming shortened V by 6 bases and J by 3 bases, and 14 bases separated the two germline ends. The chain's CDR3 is CASRLSPGANEKLFF. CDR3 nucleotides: TGTGCCAGCAGACTGTCCCCGGGGGCTAATGAAAAACTGTTTTTT.

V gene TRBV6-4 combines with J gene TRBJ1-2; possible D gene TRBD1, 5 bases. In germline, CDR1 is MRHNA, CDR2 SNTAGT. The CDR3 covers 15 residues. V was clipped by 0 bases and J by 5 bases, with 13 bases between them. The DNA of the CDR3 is TGTGCCAGCAGTGACTCTGGGGCCGCCTCTTATGGCTACACCTTC. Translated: CASSDSGAASYGYTF.

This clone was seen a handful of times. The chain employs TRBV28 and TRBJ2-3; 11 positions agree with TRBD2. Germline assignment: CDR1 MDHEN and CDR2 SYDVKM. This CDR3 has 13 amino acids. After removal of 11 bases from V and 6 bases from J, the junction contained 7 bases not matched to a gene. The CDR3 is CAVLAGDRDTQYF. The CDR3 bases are TGTGCCGTACTAGCGGGGGACCGGGATACGCAGTATTTT.

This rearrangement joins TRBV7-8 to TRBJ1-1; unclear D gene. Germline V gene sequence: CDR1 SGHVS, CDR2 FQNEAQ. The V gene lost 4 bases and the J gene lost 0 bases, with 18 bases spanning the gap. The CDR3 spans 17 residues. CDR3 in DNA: TGTGCCAGCAGCTGGGTTTTAACGGGGAGGGTGAACACTGAAGCTTTCTTT. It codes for CASSWVLTGRVNTEAFF.

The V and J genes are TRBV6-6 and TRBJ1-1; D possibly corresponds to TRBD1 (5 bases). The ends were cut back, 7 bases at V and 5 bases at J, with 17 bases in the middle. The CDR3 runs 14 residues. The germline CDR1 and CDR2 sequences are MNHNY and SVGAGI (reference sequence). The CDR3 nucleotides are TGTGCCAGCACAACTTGGGGGGTAGGAACTGAAGCTTTCTTT. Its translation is CASTTWGVGTEAFF.

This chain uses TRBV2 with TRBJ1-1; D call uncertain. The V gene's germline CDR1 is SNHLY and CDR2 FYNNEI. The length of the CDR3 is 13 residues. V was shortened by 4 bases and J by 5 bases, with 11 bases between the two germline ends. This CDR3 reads CASSAERWTEAFF. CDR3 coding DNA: TGTGCCAGCAGTGCCGAGCGGTGGACTGAAGCTTTCTTT. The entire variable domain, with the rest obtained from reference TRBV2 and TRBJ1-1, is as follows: EPEVTQTPSHQVTQMGQEVILRCVPISNHLYFYWYRQILGQKVEFLVSFYNNEISEKSEIFDDQFSVERPDGSNFTLKIRSTKLEDSAMYFCASSAERWTEAFFGQGTRLTVV.

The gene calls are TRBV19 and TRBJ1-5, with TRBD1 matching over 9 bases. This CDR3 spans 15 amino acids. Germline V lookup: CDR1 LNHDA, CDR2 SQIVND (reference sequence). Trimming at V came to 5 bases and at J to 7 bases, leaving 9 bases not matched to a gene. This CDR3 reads CASSSWGQGSQPQHF. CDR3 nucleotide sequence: TGTGCCAGTAGTTCCTGGGGACAGGGCAGCCAGCCCCAGCATTTT. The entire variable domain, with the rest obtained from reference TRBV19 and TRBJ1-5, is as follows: DGGITQSPKYLFRKEGQNVTLSCEQNLNHDAMYWYRQDPGQGLRLIYYSQIVNDFQKGDIAEGYSVSREKKESFPLTVTSAQKNPTAFYLCASSSWGQGSQPQHFGDGTRLSIL.

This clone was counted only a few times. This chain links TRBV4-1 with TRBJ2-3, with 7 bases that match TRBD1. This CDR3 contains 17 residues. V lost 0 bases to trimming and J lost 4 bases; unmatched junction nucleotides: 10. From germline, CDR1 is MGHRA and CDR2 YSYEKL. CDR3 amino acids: CASSQDRGQGDPDTQYF. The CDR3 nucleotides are TGCGCCAGCAGCCAAGATAGAGGGCAGGGGGACCCAGATACGCAGTATTTT.

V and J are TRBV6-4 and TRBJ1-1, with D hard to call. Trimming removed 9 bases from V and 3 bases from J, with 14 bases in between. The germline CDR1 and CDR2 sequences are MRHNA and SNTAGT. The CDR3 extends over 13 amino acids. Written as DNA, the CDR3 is TGTGCCAGTAGCAGAGAGTCTGACACTGAAGCTTTCTTT. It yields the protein CASSRESDTEAFF.

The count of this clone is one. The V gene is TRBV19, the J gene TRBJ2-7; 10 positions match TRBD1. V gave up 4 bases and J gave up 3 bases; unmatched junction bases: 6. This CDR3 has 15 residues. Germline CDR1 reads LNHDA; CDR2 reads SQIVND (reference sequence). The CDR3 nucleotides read TGTGCCAGTAGTACCTCCGGGACAGGGGTCTACGAGCAGTACTTC. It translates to CASSTSGTGVYEQYF.

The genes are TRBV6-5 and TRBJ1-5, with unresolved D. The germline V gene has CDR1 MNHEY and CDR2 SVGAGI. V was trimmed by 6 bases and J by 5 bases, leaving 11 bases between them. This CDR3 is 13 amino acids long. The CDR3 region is CASSLYFDQPQHF. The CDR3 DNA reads TGTGCCAGCAGCCTATACTTTGATCAGCCCCAGCATTTT.

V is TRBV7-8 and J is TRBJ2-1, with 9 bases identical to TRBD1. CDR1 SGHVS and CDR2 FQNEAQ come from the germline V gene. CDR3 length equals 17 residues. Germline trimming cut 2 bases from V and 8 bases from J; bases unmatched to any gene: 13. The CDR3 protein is CASSLTLPGQGKDEQFF. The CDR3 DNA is TGTGCCAGCAGCTTAACATTACCGGGACAGGGTAAGGATGAGCAGTTCTTC.